The TCR beta chain described here comes from a study of human T cells and chemical hapten exposure. This clonotype turned up a few times. Indicated time point: pre-sensitization, week 0. Treatment here: therapeutic diphenylcyclopropenone sensitization with weekly scalp DPC. In germline, CDR1 is SNHLY, CDR2 FYNNEI. This CDR3 spans 14 amino acids. The V end was cut by 7 bases, the J end by 1 base, with 14 bases between. TCRdb re-analysed the RACE reads in MiXCR, keeping a single row per CDR3 protein. The top ten hold 2.5% to 3% of the sample, which has under 400,000 distinct CDR3 sequences, roughly 5.3% seen once.

This sequence joins TRBV2 and TRBJ2-7, with D possibly matching TRBD1 (6 bases). The sequences come from whole blood, collected in connection with sensitization to the hapten diphenylcyclopropenone (DPC). This receptor was identified in a woman between 45 and 60 years old with alopecia areata. Some clones in this sample may be carry-over from other donors' samples. The CDR3 sequence is CASTPEQGSYEQYF. The CDR3 nucleotides read TGTGCCAGCACCCCAGAACAGGGATCCTACGAGCAGTACTTC.